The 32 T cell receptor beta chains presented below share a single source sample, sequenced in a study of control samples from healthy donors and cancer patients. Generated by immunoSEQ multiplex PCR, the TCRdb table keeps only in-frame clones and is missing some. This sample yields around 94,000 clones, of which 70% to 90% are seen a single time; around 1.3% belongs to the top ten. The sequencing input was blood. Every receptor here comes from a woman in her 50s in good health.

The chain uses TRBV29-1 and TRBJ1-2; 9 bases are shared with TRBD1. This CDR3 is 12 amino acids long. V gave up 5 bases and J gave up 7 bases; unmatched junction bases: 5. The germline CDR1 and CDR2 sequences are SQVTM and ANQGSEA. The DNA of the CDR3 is TGCAGCGTTCGGACAGGGGCGAGTGGCTACACCTTC. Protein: CSVRTGASGYTF.

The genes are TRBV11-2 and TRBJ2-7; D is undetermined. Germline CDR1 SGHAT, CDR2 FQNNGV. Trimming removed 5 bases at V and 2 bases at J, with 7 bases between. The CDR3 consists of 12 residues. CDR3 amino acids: CASSLEAYEQYF. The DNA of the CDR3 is TGTGCCAGCAGCCTCGAGGCCTACGAGCAGTACTTC.

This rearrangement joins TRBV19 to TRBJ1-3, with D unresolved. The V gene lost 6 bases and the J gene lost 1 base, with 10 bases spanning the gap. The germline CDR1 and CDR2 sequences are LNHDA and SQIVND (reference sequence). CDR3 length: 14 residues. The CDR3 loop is CASRAQVSGNTIYF. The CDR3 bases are TGTGCCAGTAGGGCCCAGGTGTCTGGAAACACCATATATTTT.

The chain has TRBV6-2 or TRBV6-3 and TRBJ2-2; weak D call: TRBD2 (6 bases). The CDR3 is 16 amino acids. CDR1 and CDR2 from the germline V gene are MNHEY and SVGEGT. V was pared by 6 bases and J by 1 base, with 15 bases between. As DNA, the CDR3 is TGTGCCAGCAGCCTAGCGAGTGACAAGAACACCGGGGAGCTGTTTTTT. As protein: CASSLASDKNTGELFF.

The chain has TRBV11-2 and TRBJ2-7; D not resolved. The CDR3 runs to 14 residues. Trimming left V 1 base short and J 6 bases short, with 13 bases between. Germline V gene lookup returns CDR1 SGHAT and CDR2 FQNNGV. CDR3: CASSLAAVRSEQYF. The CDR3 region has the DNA TGTGCCAGCAGCTTAGCGGCAGTTCGGAGCGAGCAGTACTTC.

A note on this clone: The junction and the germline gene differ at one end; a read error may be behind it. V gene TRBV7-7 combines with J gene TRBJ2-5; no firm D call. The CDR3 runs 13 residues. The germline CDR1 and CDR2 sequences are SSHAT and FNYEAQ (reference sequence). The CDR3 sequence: CASSLGFRETQYF. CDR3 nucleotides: TGTGCTAGCAGCCTTGGGTTTAGGGAGACCCAGTACTTC.

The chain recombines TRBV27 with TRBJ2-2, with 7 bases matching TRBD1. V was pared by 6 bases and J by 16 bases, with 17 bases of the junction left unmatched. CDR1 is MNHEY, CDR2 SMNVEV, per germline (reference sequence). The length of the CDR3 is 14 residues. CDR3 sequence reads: CASSPTGVRFAWFF. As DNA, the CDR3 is TGTGCCAGCAGCCCTACAGGGGTTCGCTTCGCGTGGTTTTTT.

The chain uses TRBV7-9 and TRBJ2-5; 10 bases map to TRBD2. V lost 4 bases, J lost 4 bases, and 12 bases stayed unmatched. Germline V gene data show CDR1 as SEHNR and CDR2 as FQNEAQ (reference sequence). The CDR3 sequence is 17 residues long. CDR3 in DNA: TGTGCCAGCAGCTACAGAGGTAGCGGGAGGTTGAGAGAGACCCAGTACTTC. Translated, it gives CASSYRGSGRLRETQYF.

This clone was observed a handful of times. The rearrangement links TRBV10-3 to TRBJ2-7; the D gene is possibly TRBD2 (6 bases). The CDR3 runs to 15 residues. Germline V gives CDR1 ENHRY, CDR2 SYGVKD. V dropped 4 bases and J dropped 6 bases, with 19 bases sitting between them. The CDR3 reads CAISAAVEGPAEQYF. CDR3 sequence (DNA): TGTGCCATCAGTGCGGCTGTGGAGGGCCCGGCCGAGCAGTACTTC.

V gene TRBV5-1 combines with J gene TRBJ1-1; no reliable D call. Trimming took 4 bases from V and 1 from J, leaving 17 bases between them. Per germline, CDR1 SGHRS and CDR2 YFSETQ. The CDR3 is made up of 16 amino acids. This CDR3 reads CASSPGGRAANTEAFF. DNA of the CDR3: TGCGCCAGCAGCCCGGGCGGCAGAGCAGCGAACACTGAAGCTTTCTTT.

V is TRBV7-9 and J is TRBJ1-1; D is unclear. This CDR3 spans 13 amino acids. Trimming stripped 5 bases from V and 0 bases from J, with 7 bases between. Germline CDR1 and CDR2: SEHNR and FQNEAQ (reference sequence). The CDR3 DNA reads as TGTGCCAGCAGCCCTTTAATGAACACTGAAGCTTTCTTT. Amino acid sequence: CASSPLMNTEAFF.

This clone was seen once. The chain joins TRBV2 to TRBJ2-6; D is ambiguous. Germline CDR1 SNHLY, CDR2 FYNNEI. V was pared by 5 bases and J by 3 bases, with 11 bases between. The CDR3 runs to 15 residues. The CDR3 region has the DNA TGTGCCAGCAGTTTCACCCCCCTTGGGGCCAACGTCCTGACTTTC. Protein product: CASSFTPLGANVLTF.

CDR3 coding DNA: TGCGCCAGCAGCTTGGCCTTCGGTGGGAGAGCAAACGAGCAGTACTTC. Translation: CASSLAFGGRANEQYF. V is TRBV5-1 and J is TRBJ2-7; perhaps TRBD2 as D (5 bases). The germline V gene has CDR1 SGHRS and CDR2 YFSETQ. The V gene lost 0 bases and the J gene lost 5 bases, with 18 bases spanning the gap. The CDR3 is 16 amino acids.

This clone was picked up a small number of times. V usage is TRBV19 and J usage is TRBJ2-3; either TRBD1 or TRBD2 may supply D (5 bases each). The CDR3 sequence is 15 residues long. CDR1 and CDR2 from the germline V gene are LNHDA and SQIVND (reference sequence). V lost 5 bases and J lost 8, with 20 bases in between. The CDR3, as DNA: TGTGCCAGTAGTCCGTCCCGGGACGCGTCCGGTACGCAGTATTTT. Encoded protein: CASSPSRDASGTQYF.

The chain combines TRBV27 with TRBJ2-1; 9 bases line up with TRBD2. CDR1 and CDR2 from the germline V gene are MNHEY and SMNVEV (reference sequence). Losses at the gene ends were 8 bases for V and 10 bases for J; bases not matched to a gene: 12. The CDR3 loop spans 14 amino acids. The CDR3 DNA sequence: TGTGCCAGCTACAGGCGGGGGGGCCAGGCCGAGCAGTTCTTC. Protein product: CASYRRGGQAEQFF.

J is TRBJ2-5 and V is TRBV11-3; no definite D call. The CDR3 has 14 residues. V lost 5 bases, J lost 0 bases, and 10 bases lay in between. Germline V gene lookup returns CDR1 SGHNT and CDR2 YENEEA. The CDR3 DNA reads TGTGCCAGCAGCCCGAGGTGGGACCAAGAGACCCAGTACTTC. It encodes CASSPRWDQETQYF.

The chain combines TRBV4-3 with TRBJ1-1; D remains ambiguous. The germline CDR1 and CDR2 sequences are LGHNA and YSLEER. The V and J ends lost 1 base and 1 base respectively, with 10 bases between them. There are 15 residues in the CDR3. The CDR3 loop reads CASSQGLGRNTEAFF. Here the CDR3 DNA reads TGCGCCAGCAGCCAAGGACTAGGCCGGAACACTGAAGCTTTCTTT.

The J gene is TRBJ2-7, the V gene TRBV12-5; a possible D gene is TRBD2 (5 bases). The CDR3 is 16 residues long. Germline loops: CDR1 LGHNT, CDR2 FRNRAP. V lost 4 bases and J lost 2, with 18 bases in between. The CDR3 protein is CASGSPRAGRPYEQYF. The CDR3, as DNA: TGTGCTAGTGGTTCTCCGAGGGCAGGAAGACCCTACGAGCAGTACTTC.

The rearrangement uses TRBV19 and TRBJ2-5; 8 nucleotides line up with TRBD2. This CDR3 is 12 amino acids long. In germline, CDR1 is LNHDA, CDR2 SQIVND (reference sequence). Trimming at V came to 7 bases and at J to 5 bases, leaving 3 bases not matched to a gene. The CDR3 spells CASNTGGETQYF. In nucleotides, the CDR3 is TGTGCCAGTAATACGGGGGGGGAGACCCAGTACTTC.

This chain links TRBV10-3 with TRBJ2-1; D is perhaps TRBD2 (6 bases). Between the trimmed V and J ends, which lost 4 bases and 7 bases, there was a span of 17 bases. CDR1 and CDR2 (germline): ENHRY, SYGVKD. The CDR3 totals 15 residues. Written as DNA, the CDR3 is TGTGCCATCAGTGGGGGACTCCTAGCGTGGAATGAGCAGTTCTTC. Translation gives CAISGGLLAWNEQFF.

The CDR3 sequence: CASSLDRDGYTF. CDR3 DNA: TGCGCCAGCAGCTTGGATAGGGATGGCTACACCTTC. This rearrangement joins TRBV5-1 to TRBJ1-2; D uncertain. Per the germline V gene, CDR1 is SGHRS and CDR2 is YFSETQ. V lost 0 bases and J lost 6, with 6 bases in between. The CDR3 sequence is 12 residues long.

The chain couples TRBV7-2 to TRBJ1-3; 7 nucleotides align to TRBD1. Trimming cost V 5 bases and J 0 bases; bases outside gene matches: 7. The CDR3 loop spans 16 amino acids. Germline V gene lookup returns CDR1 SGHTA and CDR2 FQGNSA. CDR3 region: CASSKTGASSGNTIYF. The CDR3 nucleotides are TGTGCCAGCAGCAAAACAGGGGCGTCCTCTGGAAACACCATATATTTT.

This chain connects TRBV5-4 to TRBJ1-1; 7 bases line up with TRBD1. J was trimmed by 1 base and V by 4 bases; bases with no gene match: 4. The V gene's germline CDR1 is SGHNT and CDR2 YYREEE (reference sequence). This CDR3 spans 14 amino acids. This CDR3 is CASSPGQRNTEAFF. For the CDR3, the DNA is TGTGCCAGCAGCCCGGGACAGAGGAACACTGAAGCTTTCTTT. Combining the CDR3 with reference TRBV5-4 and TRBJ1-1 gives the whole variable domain ETGVTQSPTHLIKTRGQQVTLRCSSQSGHNTVSWYQQALGQGPQFIFQYYREEENGRGNFPPRFSGLQFPNYSSELNVNALELDDSALYLCASSPGQRNTEAFFGQGTRLTVV.

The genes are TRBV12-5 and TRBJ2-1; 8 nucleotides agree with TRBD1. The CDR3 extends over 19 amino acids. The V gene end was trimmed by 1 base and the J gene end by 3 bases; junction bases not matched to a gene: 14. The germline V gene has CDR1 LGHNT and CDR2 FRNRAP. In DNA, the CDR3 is TGTGCTAGTGGTTTGGGACCGGGACAGGCATCAGTCGACTACAATGAGCAGTTCTTC. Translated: CASGLGPGQASVDYNEQFF. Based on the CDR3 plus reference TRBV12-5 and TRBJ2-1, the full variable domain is DARVTQTPRHKVTEMGQEVTMRCQPILGHNTVFWYRQTMMQGLELLAYFRNRAPLDDSGMPKDRFSAEMPDATLATLKIQPSEPRDSAVYFCASGLGPGQASVDYNEQFFGPGTRLTVL.

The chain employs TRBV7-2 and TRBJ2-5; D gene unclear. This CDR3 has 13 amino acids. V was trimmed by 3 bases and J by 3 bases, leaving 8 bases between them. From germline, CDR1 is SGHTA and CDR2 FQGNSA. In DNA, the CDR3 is TGTGCCAGCAGCTTTCGTGGCAAAGAGACCCAGTACTTC. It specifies CASSFRGKETQYF.

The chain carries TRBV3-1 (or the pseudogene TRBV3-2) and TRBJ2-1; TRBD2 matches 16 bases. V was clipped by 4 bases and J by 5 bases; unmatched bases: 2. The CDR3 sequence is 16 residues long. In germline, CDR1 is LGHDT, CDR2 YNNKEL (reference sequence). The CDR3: CASSPGTSGRDNEQFF. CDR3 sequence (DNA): TGTGCCAGCAGCCCCGGGACTAGCGGGAGGGACAATGAGCAGTTCTTC.

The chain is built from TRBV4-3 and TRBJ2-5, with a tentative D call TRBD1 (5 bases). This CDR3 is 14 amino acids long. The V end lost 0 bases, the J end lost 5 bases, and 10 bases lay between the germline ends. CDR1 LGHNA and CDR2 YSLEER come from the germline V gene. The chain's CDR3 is CASSQDRVWETQYF. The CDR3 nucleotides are TGCGCCAGCAGCCAAGACAGGGTATGGGAGACCCAGTACTTC.

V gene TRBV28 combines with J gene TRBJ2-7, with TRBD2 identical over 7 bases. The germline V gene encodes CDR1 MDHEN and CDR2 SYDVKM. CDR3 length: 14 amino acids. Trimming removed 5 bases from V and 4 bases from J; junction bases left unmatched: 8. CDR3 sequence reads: CASSQGGEEYEQYF. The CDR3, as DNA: TGTGCCAGCAGTCAGGGAGGGGAGGAATACGAGCAGTACTTC.

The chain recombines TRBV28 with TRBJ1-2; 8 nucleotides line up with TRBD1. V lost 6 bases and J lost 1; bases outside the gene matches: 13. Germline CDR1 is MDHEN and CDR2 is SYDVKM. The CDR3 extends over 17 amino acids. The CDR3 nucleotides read TGTGCCAGCAGACCTTTTACCAGGGGGCGGGGTAACTATGGCTACACCTTC. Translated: CASRPFTRGRGNYGYTF.

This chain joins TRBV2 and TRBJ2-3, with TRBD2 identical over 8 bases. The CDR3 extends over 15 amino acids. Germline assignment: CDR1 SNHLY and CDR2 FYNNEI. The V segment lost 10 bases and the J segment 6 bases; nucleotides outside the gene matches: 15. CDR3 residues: CATLELGTRVDTQYF. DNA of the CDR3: TGTGCCACCCTGGAATTGGGGACTAGGGTCGATACGCAGTATTTT. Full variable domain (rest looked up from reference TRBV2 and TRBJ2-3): EPEVTQTPSHQVTQMGQEVILRCVPISNHLYFYWYRQILGQKVEFLVSFYNNEISEKSEIFDDQFSVERPDGSNFTLKIRSTKLEDSAMYFCATLELGTRVDTQYFGPGTRLTVL.

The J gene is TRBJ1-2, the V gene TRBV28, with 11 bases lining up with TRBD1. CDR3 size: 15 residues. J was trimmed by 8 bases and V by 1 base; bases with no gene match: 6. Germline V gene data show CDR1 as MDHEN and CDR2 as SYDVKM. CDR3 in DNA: TGTGCCAGCAGTTTATACGGACAGGGGGCTCTCGGCTACACCTTC. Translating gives CASSLYGQGALGYTF.

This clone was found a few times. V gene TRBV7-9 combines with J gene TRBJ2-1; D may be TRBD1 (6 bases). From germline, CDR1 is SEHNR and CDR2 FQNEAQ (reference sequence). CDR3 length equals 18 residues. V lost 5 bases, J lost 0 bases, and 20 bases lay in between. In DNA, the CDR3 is TGTGCCAGCAGCCAGACTATGGACAGAATTAGCTCCTACAATGAGCAGTTCTTC. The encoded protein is CASSQTMDRISSYNEQFF. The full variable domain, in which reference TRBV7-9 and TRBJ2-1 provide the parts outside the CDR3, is DTGVSQNPRHKITKRGQNVTFRCDPISEHNRLYWYRQTLGQGPEFLTYFQNEAQLEKSRLLSDRFSAERPKGSFSTLEIQRTEQGDSAMYLCASSQTMDRISSYNEQFFGPGTRLTVL.